One sample yielded the 8 T cell receptor beta chains listed below, sequenced in a study of early T cells in non-severe SARS-CoV-2 infection. TCRdb reprocessed the 5' RACE reads with MiXCR, giving one entry per CDR3 protein. The sample shows 20,000 to 25,000 distinct CDR3 sequences, more than 4.5% of them seen only once. Sequenced sample: whole blood. All receptors come from an adult who was a healthcare worker with PCR-confirmed SARS-CoV-2 infection or an uninfected control (not recorded which).

Many counts were recorded for this clonotype. This chain uses TRBV5-6 with TRBJ1-6; no clear D. V dropped 0 bases and J dropped 11 bases, with 6 bases sitting between them. Germline V gives CDR1 SGHDT, CDR2 YYEEEE. CDR3 length: 12 amino acids. Here the CDR3 DNA reads TGTGCCAGCAGCTTGGGCGGGACACCCCTCCACTTT. The encoded protein is CASSLGGTPLHF.

This clonotype has a count of ten or more. V gene TRBV20-1 combines with J gene TRBJ2-5; 9 positions agree with TRBD2. Losses at the gene ends were 0 bases for V and 2 bases for J; bases not matched to a gene: 4. This CDR3 contains 15 residues. Germline CDR1 DFQATT, CDR2 SNEGSKA (reference sequence). CDR3 sequence reads: CSARDMLAGQETQYF. As DNA, the CDR3 is TGCAGTGCTAGAGATATGCTAGCGGGGCAAGAGACCCAGTACTTC.

The V gene is TRBV3-1, the J gene TRBJ2-7; D remains unclear. CDR1 is LGHDT, CDR2 YNNKEL, per germline (reference sequence). V shed 1 base and J shed 3 bases, with 10 bases lying between them. The CDR3 length is 14 residues. The DNA of the CDR3 is TGTGCCAGCAGCCAAGGCGCAGGCGACTACGAGCAGTACTTC. Encoded protein: CASSQGAGDYEQYF.

Within the sample, this clonotype is medium-sized. The rearrangement joins TRBV7-2 to TRBJ1-5, with TRBD1 matching 11 bases. Germline loops: CDR1 SGHTA, CDR2 FQGNSA. This CDR3 spans 17 amino acids. J gave up 2 bases and V 1 base, and 4 bases lay outside the gene matches. CDR3 bases: TGTGCCAGCAGCTTAGGGACAGGGGGCATCGGCAATCAGCCCCAGCATTTT. It codes for CASSLGTGGIGNQPQHF.

The chain has TRBV5-1 and TRBJ1-1; no firm D call. Germline CDR1 and CDR2: SGHRS and YFSETQ. Trimming stripped 4 bases from V and 5 bases from J, with 21 bases between. The CDR3 is 16 residues long. CDR3 coding DNA: TGCGCCAGCAGCGCTTCTGTCGGGCTCTCCGGAACTGAAGCTTTCTTT. Translating it yields CASSASVGLSGTEAFF.

This clonotype is termed medium-sized. J is TRBJ2-7 and V is TRBV7-2, with TRBD2 matching over 9 bases. The CDR3 sequence is 15 residues long. The germline CDR1 and CDR2 sequences are SGHTA and FQGNSA. V gave up 0 bases and J gave up 2 bases; unmatched junction bases: 2. CDR3 residues: CASSLAGLATYEQYF. In DNA, the CDR3 is TGTGCCAGCAGCTTAGCAGGACTAGCGACCTACGAGCAGTACTTC. Supplemented by reference TRBV7-2 and TRBJ2-7, the full variable domain reads GAGVSQSPSNKVTEKGKDVELRCDPISGHTALYWYRQSLGQGLEFLIYFQGNSAPDKSGLPSDRFSAERTGGSVSTLTIQRTQQEDSAVYLCASSLAGLATYEQYFGPGTRLTVT.

This clonotype was seen many times. V and J are TRBV5-1 and TRBJ1-2, with D possibly being TRBD1 (5 bases). V was clipped by 0 bases and J by 2 bases, with 5 bases between them. Germline lookup yields CDR1 SGHRS and CDR2 YFSETQ. CDR3 length: 13 amino acids. For the CDR3, the DNA is TGCGCCAGCAGCTTGGGACAGAACTATGGCTACACCTTC. This translates into CASSLGQNYGYTF.

This chain connects TRBV19 to TRBJ1-4; D may be TRBD1 (5 bases). Germline loops: CDR1 LNHDA, CDR2 SQIVND (reference sequence). The CDR3 length is 14 residues. V dropped 7 bases and J dropped 2 bases, with 11 bases sitting between them. The CDR3 spells CASTVTVTNEKLFF. The CDR3 region has the DNA TGTGCCAGTACCGTGACAGTTACTAATGAAAAACTGTTTTTT.